This T cell receptor beta chain came from a study of blood T cell repertoires in COVID-19 (dated by TCRdb to the early 2020s). About the investigation overall: Samples from collaborators originated in the United States, Italy and Spain and spanned both the acute and convalescent phases of COVID-19. The material from the prospective study consisted of cDNA or gDNA derived from T cells, B-cell-depleted T cells, or PBMCs. Subjects who had been exposed to COVID-19, were actively infected with it, or had recovered from it provided the deeply sampled blood TCRbeta repertoires that made up the dataset. The repertoires were made available in a free public database intended to serve as a resource for research on the immune response to SARS-CoV-2. Samples came from the ongoing ImmuneRACE study (first 160 participants) plus 1,254 subjects from 6 global collaborators. The sample metadata nearly always contained a de-identified subject ID, COVID-19 status, age in years and sex. HLA class I and class II types, where available, came from metadata supplied by the sample provider rather than from assay-based typing.

This clone was observed once. Its antigen remains undetermined. Within one base of it there is no much larger clone, and no base qualities were kept. TCRbeta CDR3 regions were amplified from genomic DNA using the immunoSEQ Assay, a bias-controlled multiplex PCR. Processing in the source paper ran as follows. The number of nucleated cells in each sample was estimated from the amplification of reference gene primers within the assay. To quantify the absolute abundance of each unique TCRbeta CDR3 rearrangement, sequence reads were collapsed and filtered. For each sample, productive Simpson clonality was calculated by taking the square root of Simpson's diversity index across productive rearrangements. The immuneACCESS repertoire file appears here via TCRdb, limited to in-frame rearrangements. These files lack a portion of the clones; in checked studies, under half of the deficit traces to unresolved V genes, and the cause of the others is not known. That table gives V, J and clone size, and the DNA gave D and trimming. In this sample the table shows some 250,000 clones, more than 75% of which occur a single time. The ten largest clones take up 3% to 4% of the sample.

The germline V gene (reference sequence) sets CDR1 to SEHNR and CDR2 to FQNEAQ. Relative to germline, V is missing 8 bases and J is missing 4 bases, with 3 bases of the junction outside any gene match. There are 12 amino acids in the CDR3, from cysteine to phenylalanine inclusive. CDR3 DNA is the only sequence kept; it has 36 bases, read in frame from the first base. The full study reports these points: Clinical and demographic metadata were provided uncurated, with the amount varying by source and participant.

Participants in the prospective study were aged roughly 18 to 89 years, lived in more than 20 United States geographic areas, and enrolled through a virtual design. In the prospective study, participants were assigned to cohorts based on the clinical history participants reported in a screening survey and a study questionnaire. Each participant in the prospective study had whole blood, serum and a nasopharyngeal or oropharyngeal swab collected by mobile phlebotomists. Prospective study participants could optionally give additional blood draws and questionnaires over an approximately 2-month period. Blood samples from the prospective study were shipped frozen or at room temperature prior to DNA extraction.

Sequences were obtained from PBMCs or T cells enriched from blood (not recorded which). The chain was built from TRBV7-9 and TRBJ2-3, and TRBD2 aligns with 7 junction nucleotides. This receptor was identified in a woman aged 40 to 55 with acute COVID-19. The CDR3 has the sequence CASGRAPDTQYF. The nucleotides are TGTGCCAGCGGGAGGGCCCCAGATACGCAGTATTTT.